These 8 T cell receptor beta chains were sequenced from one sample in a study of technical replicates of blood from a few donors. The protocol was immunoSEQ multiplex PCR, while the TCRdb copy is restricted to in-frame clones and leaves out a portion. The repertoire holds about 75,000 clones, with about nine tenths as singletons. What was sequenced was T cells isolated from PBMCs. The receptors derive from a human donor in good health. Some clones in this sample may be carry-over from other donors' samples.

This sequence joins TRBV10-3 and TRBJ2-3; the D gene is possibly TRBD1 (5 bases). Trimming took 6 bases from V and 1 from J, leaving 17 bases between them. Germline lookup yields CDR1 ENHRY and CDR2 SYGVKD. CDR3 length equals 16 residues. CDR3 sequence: CAISETGRVGTDTQYF. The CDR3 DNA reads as TGTGCCATCAGCGAGACGGGCAGGGTGGGCACAGATACGCAGTATTTT.

The CDR3 sequence: CASSEGPGGRYEQYF. The CDR3 bases are TGTGCCAGCAGTGAAGGACCAGGGGGCCGGTACGAGCAGTACTTC. The chain links TRBV6-1 to TRBJ2-7; 8 bases are shared with TRBD1. This CDR3 has 15 residues. The V and J ends lost 1 base and 4 bases, in that order; junction bases with no gene match: 6. Germline values: CDR1 MNHNS, CDR2 SASEGT.

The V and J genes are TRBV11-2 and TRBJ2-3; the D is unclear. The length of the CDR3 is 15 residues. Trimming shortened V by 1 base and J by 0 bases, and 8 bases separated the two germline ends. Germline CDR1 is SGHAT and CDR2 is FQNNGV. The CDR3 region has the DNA TGTGCCAGCAGCTTAGTCTATTCCAGCACAGATACGCAGTATTTT. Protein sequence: CASSLVYSSTDTQYF.

Here the CDR3 reads CASSFFAGSYNEQFF. CDR3 sequence (DNA): TGTGCCAGCAGCTTTTTCGCGGGAAGCTACAATGAGCAGTTCTTC. The chain recombines TRBV7-9 with TRBJ2-1; D perhaps matches TRBD2 (6 bases). The germline V gene encodes CDR1 SEHNR and CDR2 FQNEAQ (reference sequence). The CDR3 is 15 amino acids. V was pared by 3 bases and J by 3 bases, with 12 bases between.

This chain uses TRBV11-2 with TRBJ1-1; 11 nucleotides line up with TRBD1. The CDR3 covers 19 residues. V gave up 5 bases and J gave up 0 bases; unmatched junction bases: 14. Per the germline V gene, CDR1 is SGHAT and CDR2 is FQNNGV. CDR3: CASSARGLGQGAVNTEAFF. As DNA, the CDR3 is TGTGCCAGCAGCGCCAGGGGGCTTGGACAGGGGGCGGTGAACACTGAAGCTTTCTTT.

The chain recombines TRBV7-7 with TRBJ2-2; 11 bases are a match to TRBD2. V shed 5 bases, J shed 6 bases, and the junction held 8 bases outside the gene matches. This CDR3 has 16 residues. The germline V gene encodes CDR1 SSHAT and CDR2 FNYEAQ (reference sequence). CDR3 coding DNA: TGTGCCAGCAGCGGCACTAGCGGGAGATGGGCCGGGGAGCTGTTTTTT. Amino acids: CASSGTSGRWAGELFF.

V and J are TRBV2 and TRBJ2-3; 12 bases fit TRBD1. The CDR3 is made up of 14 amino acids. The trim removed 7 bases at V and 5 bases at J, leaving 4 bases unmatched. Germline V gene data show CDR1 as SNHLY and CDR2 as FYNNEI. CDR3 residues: CASKGDRGLDTQYF. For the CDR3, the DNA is TGTGCCAGCAAAGGGGACAGGGGGCTAGATACGCAGTATTTT.

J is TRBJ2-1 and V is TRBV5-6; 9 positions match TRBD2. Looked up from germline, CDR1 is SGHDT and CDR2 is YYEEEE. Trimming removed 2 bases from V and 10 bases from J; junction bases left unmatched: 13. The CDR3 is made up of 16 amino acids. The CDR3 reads CASSFPPTSGFREQFF. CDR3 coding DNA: TGTGCCAGCAGCTTTCCCCCGACTAGCGGTTTTCGGGAGCAGTTCTTC.